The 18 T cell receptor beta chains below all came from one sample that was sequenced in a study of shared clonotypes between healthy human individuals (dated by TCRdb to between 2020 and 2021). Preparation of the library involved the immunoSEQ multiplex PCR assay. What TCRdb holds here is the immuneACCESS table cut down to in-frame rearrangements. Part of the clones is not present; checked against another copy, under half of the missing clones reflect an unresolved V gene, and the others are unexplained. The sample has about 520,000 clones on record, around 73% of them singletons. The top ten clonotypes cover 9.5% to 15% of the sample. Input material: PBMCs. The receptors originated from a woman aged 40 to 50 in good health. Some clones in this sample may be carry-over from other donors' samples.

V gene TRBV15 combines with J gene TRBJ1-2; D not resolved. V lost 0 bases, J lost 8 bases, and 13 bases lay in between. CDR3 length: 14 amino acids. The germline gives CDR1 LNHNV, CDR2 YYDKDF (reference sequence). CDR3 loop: CATSRDILGEGYTF. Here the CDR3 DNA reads TGTGCCACCAGCAGAGACATATTGGGAGAAGGCTACACCTTC. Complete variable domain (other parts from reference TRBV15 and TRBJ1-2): DAMVIQNPRYQVTQFGKPVTLSCSQTLNHNVMYWYQQKSSQAPKLLFHYYDKDFNNEADTPDNFQSRRPNTSFCFLDIRSPGLGDTAMYLCATSRDILGEGYTFGSGTRLTVV.

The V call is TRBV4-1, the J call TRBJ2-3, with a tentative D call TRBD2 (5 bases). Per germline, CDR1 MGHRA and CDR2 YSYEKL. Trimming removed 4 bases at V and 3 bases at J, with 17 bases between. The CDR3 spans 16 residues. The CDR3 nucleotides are TGCGCCAGCAGCCGACCTTTTGGGGAGTTGACAGATACGCAGTATTTT. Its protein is CASSRPFGELTDTQYF.

The CDR3 region is CATSRRMTDNTRQYF. The CDR3 DNA reads TGTGCCACCAGCAGAAGAATGACAGATAATACGAGGCAGTACTTC. The chain combines TRBV15 with TRBJ2-7; D might be TRBD1 (5 bases). This CDR3 contains 15 residues. The V gene's germline CDR1 is LNHNV and CDR2 YYDKDF (reference sequence). Trimming removed 2 bases from V and 9 bases from J, with 20 bases in between. Full variable domain (rest looked up from reference TRBV15 and TRBJ2-7): DAMVIQNPRYQVTQFGKPVTLSCSQTLNHNVMYWYQQKSSQAPKLLFHYYDKDFNNEADTPDNFQSRRPNTSFCFLDIRSPGLGDTAMYLCATSRRMTDNTRQYFGPGTRLTVT.

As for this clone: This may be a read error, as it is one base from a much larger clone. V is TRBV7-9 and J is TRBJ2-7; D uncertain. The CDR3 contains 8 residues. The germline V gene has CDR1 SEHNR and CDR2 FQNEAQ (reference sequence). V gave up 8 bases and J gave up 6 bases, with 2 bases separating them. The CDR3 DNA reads TGTGCCAGCGGCGAGCAGTACTTC. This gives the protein CASGEQYF.

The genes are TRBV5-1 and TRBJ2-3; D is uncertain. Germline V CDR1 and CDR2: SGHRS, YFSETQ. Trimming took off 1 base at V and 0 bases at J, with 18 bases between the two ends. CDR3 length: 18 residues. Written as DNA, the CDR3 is TGCGCCAGCAGCTTGCGTTGGCGGCAGCCCTCTAGCACAGATACGCAGTATTTT. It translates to CASSLRWRQPSSTDTQYF.

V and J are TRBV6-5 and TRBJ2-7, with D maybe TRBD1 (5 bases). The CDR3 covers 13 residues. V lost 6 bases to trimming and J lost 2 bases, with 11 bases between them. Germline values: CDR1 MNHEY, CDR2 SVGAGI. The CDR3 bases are TGTGCCAGCAGACGACCGGACACCTACGAGCAGTACTTC. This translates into CASRRPDTYEQYF.

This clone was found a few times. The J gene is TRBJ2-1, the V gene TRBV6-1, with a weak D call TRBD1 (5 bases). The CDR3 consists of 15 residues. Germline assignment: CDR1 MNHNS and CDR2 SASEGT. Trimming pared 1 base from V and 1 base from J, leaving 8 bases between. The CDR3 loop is CASSEDRGSYNEQFF. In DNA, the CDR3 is TGTGCCAGCAGTGAAGATAGGGGTTCCTACAATGAGCAGTTCTTC.

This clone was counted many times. This CDR3 is CASSLGLASGELFF. The CDR3 nucleotides read TGTGCCAGCAGTCTCGGACTAGCCTCCGGGGAGCTGTTTTTT. The chain has TRBV6-4 and TRBJ2-2; 8 nucleotides line up with TRBD2. Trimming took 5 bases from V and 6 from J; bases not matched to a gene: 5. Germline V lookup: CDR1 MRHNA, CDR2 SNTAGT. The CDR3 extends over 14 amino acids.

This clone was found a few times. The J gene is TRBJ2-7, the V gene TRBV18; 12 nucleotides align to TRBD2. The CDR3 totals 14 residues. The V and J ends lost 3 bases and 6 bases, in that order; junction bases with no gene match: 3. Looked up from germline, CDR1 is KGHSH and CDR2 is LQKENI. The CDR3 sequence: CASSPLAGGGEQYF. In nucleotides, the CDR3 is TGTGCCAGCTCACCCCTAGCGGGAGGGGGCGAGCAGTACTTC.

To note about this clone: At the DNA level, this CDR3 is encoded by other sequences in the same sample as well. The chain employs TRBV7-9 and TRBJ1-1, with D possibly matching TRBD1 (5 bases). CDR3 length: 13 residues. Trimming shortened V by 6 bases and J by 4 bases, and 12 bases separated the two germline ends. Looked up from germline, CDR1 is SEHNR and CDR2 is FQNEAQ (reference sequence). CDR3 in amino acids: CASSLGGGTEAFF. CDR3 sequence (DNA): TGTGCCAGCAGTCTCGGCGGGGGCACTGAAGCTTTCTTT.

The CDR3 is CASSYGPTAAFF. The DNA for the CDR3 is TGTGCCAGCAGTTACGGGCCGACGGCTGCTTTCTTT. This rearrangement joins TRBV6-5 to TRBJ1-1; no clear D. The CDR3 loop spans 12 amino acids. Germline V gene sequence: CDR1 MNHEY, CDR2 SVGAGI. V was cut by 2 bases and J by 11 bases, with 12 bases left in between.

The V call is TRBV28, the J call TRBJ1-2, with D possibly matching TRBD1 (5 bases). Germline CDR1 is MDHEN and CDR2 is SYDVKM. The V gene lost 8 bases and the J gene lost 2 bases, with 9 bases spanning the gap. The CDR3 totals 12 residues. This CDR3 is CASGRVNYGYTF. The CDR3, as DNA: TGTGCCAGCGGCAGGGTAAACTATGGCTACACCTTC.

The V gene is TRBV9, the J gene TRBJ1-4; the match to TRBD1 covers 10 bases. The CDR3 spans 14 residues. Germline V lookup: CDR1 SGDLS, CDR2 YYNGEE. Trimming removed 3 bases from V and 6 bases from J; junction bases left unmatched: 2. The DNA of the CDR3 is TGTGCCAGCAGCGCCGGGACAGGGGATGAAAAACTGTTTTTT. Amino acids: CASSAGTGDEKLFF.

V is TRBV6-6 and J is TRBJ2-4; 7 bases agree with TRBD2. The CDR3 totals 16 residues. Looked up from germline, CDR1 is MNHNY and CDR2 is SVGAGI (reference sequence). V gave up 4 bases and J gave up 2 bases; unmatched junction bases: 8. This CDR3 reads CASSSGLGGPKNIQYF. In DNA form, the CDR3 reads TGTGCCAGCAGTTCCGGACTAGGTGGGCCCAAAAACATTCAGTACTTC.

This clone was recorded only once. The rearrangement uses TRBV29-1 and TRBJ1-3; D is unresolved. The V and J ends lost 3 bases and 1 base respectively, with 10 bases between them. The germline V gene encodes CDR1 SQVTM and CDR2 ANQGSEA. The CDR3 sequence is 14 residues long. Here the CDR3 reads CSVDNGQSGNTIYF. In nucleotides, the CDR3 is TGCAGCGTTGACAACGGCCAGTCTGGAAACACCATATATTTT.

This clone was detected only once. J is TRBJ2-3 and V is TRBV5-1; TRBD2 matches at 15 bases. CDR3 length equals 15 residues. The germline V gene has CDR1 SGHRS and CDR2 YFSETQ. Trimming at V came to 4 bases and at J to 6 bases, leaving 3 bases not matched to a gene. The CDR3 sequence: CASSPGLAGGDTQYF. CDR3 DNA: TGCGCCAGCAGCCCCGGACTAGCGGGAGGGGATACGCAGTATTTT.

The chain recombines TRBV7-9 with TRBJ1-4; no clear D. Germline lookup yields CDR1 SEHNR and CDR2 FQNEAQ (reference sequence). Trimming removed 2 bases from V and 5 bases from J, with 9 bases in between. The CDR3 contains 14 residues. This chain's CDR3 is CASSLTEQNEKLFF. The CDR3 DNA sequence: TGTGCCAGCAGCTTAACGGAACAGAATGAAAAACTGTTTTTT.

The CDR3 reads CASSEWPATTQYF. As DNA, the CDR3 is TGTGCCAGCAGTGAATGGCCAGCGACAACGCAGTATTTT. J is TRBJ2-3 and V is TRBV6-1; D uncertain. The CDR3 runs to 13 residues. The V gene lost 2 bases and the J gene lost 9 bases, with 12 bases spanning the gap. Germline loops: CDR1 MNHNS, CDR2 SASEGT.